This T cell receptor beta chain was found in a study of blood T cell repertoires in COVID-19 (TCRdb year 2020). About the study as a whole: The collaborator samples originated in the United States, Italy and Spain and spanned the acute and convalescent phases of COVID-19. The samples were drawn from two sources: the first 160 participants of the ongoing ImmuneRACE study, and over 1,000 subjects contributed by 6 global collaborators. The dataset comprised deeply sampled blood TCRbeta repertoires from subjects exposed to, actively infected with, or recovered from COVID-19. Sample metadata almost always included a de-identified subject ID, COVID-19 status, age in years and sex. Where HLA class I and class II types were available, the types were taken from metadata supplied by the sample provider, not from assay-based typing. A freely available public database, intended as a resource for researchers studying the immune response to SARS-CoV-2, is where the repertoires were released. The material from the prospective study consisted of cDNA or gDNA derived from T cells, B-cell-depleted T cells, or PBMCs. Summary of the overall study and its limitations: The quantity of clinical and demographic metadata differed by source and by participant and was supplied without curation.

Notes on this clone: Its antigen is still unknown. One end of the junction is discordant with germline, which a read error may explain.

The CDR3 contains 15 residues, cysteine and phenylalanine counted. CDR3 DNA is the only sequence kept; it has 45 bases, read in frame from the first base. CDR1 SSHAT and CDR2 FNYEAQ were looked up in the germline V gene (reference sequence). Each collaborating institution followed its own protocols to collect whole blood in K2EDTA tubes. Collaborator samples were shipped for TCRbeta analysis as frozen whole blood, isolated PBMCs, or DNA extracted from either sample type. The immunoSEQ Assay, a bias-controlled multiplex PCR, was used to amplify TCRbeta CDR3 regions from genomic DNA. As for the original processing: The number of nucleated cells in each sample was estimated from the amplification of reference gene primers within the assay. To quantify the absolute abundance of each unique TCRbeta CDR3 rearrangement, sequence reads were collapsed and filtered. For each sample, productive Simpson clonality was calculated as the square root of Simpson's diversity index across productive rearrangements. TCRdb limited this immuneACCESS table to in-frame rearrangements with V and J called. A share of clones is missing; checked studies link under half to unresolved V genes, and the rest is unexplained. V, J and clone size reflect that table, while D and trimming were determined from the DNA. The sample records about 100,000 clones, approximately 80% of which are singletons. Of the sample, 13% falls within the top ten clones.

The chain is assembled from TRBV7-7 and TRBJ1-4; TRBD1 might be the D gene, on 5 matching bases. Material: peripheral blood. This clonotype was sampled from a man in his fifties or sixties with active or convalescent COVID-19. The CDR3 sequence is CASSEGTATNEKLFF. The sequence in DNA is TGTGCTAGCAGCGAAGGGACTGCAACTAATGAAAAACTGTTTTTT.